A single T cell receptor beta chain is shown here with its context. What it recognizes is unknown. TCRdb independently ran MiXCR on the reads; one entry per CDR3 protein. The data hold 800,000 to 950,000 distinct CDR3 sequences, with 32% observed a single time. This record belongs to a study of T cell repertoires in cytomegalovirus infection. As for the study in general: Newly reported HLA-C-restricted and thoroughly characterized HLA-B-restricted CMV epitopes were employed. An indication of both CMV infection and matching HLA type came from public TCR beta signatures. Whole-study results and caveats: The cumulative frequency of public TCR beta families distinguished individuals who carried CMV together with the relevant HLA. HLA-C-restricted TCR beta clonotypes specific for CMV led the ex vivo response.

Per the germline V gene, CDR1 is SNHLY and CDR2 is FYNNEI. The CDR3 loop spans 14 amino acids. V shed 6 bases and J shed 5 bases, with 14 bases lying between them. The TCR originated in a human donor in good health (CMV status not recorded). Some clones in this sample may be carry-over from other donors' samples. Sample: cultured CD8+ T cells from PBMCs, taken from culture after CMV antigen stimulation. V is TRBV2 and J is TRBJ2-1, with no clear D. The CDR3 DNA reads as TGTGCCAGCAGAGGTACACTACCCAACAATGAGCAGTTCTTC. Its protein is CASRGTLPNNEQFF.